The source of this TCR beta chain is a study of cytomegalovirus exposure and HLA in healthy donors. Produced via immunoSEQ multiplex PCR; TCRdb's table is partial and in-frame only. The table includes about 350,000 clones, around 90% detected once. CDR1 and CDR2 from the germline V gene are SEHNR and FQNEAQ (reference sequence). V was clipped by 4 bases and J by 2 bases, with 15 bases between them. The CDR3 loop spans 16 amino acids. The chain combines TRBV7-9 with TRBJ1-5, with D perhaps TRBD1 (5 bases). The sample was PBMCs. The TCR was taken from a woman aged 25 to 39 in good health and CMV-seropositive. This CDR3 is CASSSTRGVRNQPQHF. Written as DNA, the CDR3 is TGTGCCAGCAGCTCTACCCGGGGCGTACGCAATCAGCCCCAGCATTTT.